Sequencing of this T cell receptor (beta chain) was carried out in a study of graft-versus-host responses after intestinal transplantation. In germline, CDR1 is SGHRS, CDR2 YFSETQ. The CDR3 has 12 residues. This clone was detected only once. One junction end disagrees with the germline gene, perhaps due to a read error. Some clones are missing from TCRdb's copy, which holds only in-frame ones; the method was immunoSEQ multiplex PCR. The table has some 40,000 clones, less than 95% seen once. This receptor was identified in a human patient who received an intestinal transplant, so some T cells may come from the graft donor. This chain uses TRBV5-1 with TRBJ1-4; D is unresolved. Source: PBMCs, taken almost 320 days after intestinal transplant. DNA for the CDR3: TGCGCCAGTAGCTATGATGAGGAAAAACTGTTTTTT. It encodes CASSYDEEKLFF.